This T cell receptor beta chain stems from a study of shared clonotypes between healthy human individuals. Study-level points and caveats: Generally, naive subsets (rather than memory subsets) showed larger estimated richness.

Points on this clone: Its antigen remains unidentified.

Germline V gene sequence: CDR1 SGHRS, CDR2 YFSETQ. The CDR3 contains 14 residues. V was cut by 0 bases and J by 2 bases, with 8 bases left in between. A CD45RA+ naive subset and a CD45RA-negative memory subset were split from CD4+ cells. Every immunoSEQ plate was one replicate of a subset's evenly spread DNA. Repertoires were generated with immunoSEQ multiplex PCR, while TCRdb's copy carries only in-frame clones and drops some. The sample contains some 2,500,000 clones, approximately 93% of which appear only once. This rearrangement joins TRBV5-1 to TRBJ2-5; D gene uncertain. The sequenced sample consisted of naive CD4+ T cells from PBMCs. Indicated subset: CD45RA+ positively selected. The clonotype was recovered from a young man in good health. Some clones in this sample may be carry-over from other donors' samples. CDR3 coding DNA: TGCGCCAGCAGCTTGGAAGGGATACAAGAGACCCAGTACTTC. This gives the protein CASSLEGIQETQYF.